Listed below are T cell receptor beta chains from one sample, sequenced in a study of T cell responses to AZD1222 COVID-19 vaccine. Generated by immunoSEQ multiplex PCR, the TCRdb table keeps only in-frame clones and is missing some. The table shows more than 110,000 clones, with 90% occurring only once. The sequencing used peripheral blood, collected on day 0 of AZD1222 vaccination. The receptors derive from an adult in good health. The CDR3 runs from the conserved cysteine through the conserved F or W. Each record gives: J gene, CDR3 length, D gene, clone size, V gene, CDR3 DNA, CDR3 protein. The D gene is left open where the match is weak. For some rows the clone size is stated as once, few or many, or as a class when expanded; others skip it.

j_gene: TRBJ1-3; len: 16; d_gene: TRBD1; abundance: NA; v_gene: TRBV6-1; CDR3nt: TGTGCCAGCAGTGAAGCAGGGACAGGCTCTGGAAACACCATATATTTT; CDR3aa: CASSEAGTGSGNTIYF
j_gene: TRBJ1-2; len: 15; d_gene: NA; abundance: NA; v_gene: TRBV6-4; CDR3nt: TGTGCCAGCAGTGCCGCAGGGATTGCACTTGGTGGCTACACCTTC; CDR3aa: CASSAAGIALGGYTF
j_gene: TRBJ1-1; len: 14; d_gene: NA; abundance: NA; v_gene: TRBV28; CDR3nt: TGTGCCAGCAGTCTTTGGAGGTCTAACACTGAAGCTTTCTTT; CDR3aa: CASSLWRSNTEAFF
j_gene: TRBJ2-5; len: 16; d_gene: NA; abundance: NA; v_gene: TRBV5-1; CDR3nt: TGCGCCAGCACCCCCTCTGCCCTGGGGGAACCTCGGGCCCAGTACTTC; CDR3aa: CASTPSALGEPRAQYF
j_gene: TRBJ1-5; len: 13; d_gene: NA; abundance: NA; v_gene: TRBV6-5; CDR3nt: TGTGCCAGCAGGGCAGCCGGCAATCAGCCCCAGCATTTT; CDR3aa: CASRAAGNQPQHF
j_gene: TRBJ2-7; len: 15; d_gene: TRBD1; abundance: NA; v_gene: TRBV9; CDR3nt: TGTGCCAGCAGCGTAATGACAGGGGCGGCGGGGGAGCAGTACTTC; CDR3aa: CASSVMTGAAGEQYF
j_gene: TRBJ1-1; len: 12; d_gene: NA; abundance: NA; v_gene: TRBV6-5; CDR3nt: TGTGCCAGAGAAACAAGGAACACTGAAGCTTTCTTT; CDR3aa: CARETRNTEAFF
j_gene: TRBJ1-6; len: 20; d_gene: TRBD1; abundance: once; v_gene: TRBV5-1; CDR3nt: TGCGCCAGCAGCTTGGTTAGGGGTGACAGGGACACATCCGATAATTCACCCCTCCACTTT; CDR3aa: CASSLVRGDRDTSDNSPLHF
j_gene: TRBJ2-5; len: 12; d_gene: NA; abundance: NA; v_gene: TRBV10-3; CDR3nt: TGTGCCATCAGTGAGTACCAAGAGACCCAGTACTTC; CDR3aa: CAISEYQETQYF
j_gene: TRBJ2-7; len: 11; d_gene: NA; abundance: NA; v_gene: TRBV21-1; CDR3nt: TGTGCCAGCAGGAGGGGATACGAGCAGTACTTC; CDR3aa: CASRRGYEQYF
j_gene: TRBJ2-3; len: 12; d_gene: TRBD1; abundance: NA; v_gene: TRBV5-1; CDR3nt: TGCGCCAGCAGGTCGACAGGGGACAAAGTGTATTTT; CDR3aa: CASRSTGDKVYF
j_gene: TRBJ2-1; len: 14; d_gene: NA; abundance: once; v_gene: TRBV9; CDR3nt: TGTGCCAGCAGCGTACAGGGCTCCTACAATGAGCAGTTCTTC; CDR3aa: CASSVQGSYNEQFF
j_gene: TRBJ1-1; len: 14; d_gene: NA; abundance: NA; v_gene: TRBV5-1; CDR3nt: TGCGCCAGCAGCTGGAGGGACGGGAACACTGAAGCTTTCTTT; CDR3aa: CASSWRDGNTEAFF
j_gene: TRBJ2-7; len: 13; d_gene: NA; abundance: NA; v_gene: TRBV11-2; CDR3nt: TGTGCCAGCAGGGGAACTGGGGCCTACGAGCAGTACTTC; CDR3aa: CASRGTGAYEQYF
j_gene: TRBJ2-7; len: 14; d_gene: NA; abundance: NA; v_gene: TRBV30; CDR3nt: TGTGCCTGGAGTGGGGCACACCCTACCTACGAGCAGTACTTC; CDR3aa: CAWSGAHPTYEQYF
j_gene: TRBJ2-3; len: 17; d_gene: NA; abundance: NA; v_gene: TRBV7-2; CDR3nt: TGTGCCAGCAGCTTAGGGGGCGGCGGATACAGCACAGATACGCAGTATTTT; CDR3aa: CASSLGGGGYSTDTQYF
j_gene: TRBJ1-3; len: 16; d_gene: TRBD1; abundance: NA; v_gene: TRBV3-1/TRBV3-2; CDR3nt: TGTGCCAGCAGCCAGGGACAGGGGCAGAATGGAAACACCATATATTTT; CDR3aa: CASSQGQGQNGNTIYF
j_gene: TRBJ1-5; len: 15; d_gene: TRBD1; abundance: NA; v_gene: TRBV10-3; CDR3nt: TGTGCCATCAGTGATTTACAGGGGGCAGATCAGCCCCAGCATTTT; CDR3aa: CAISDLQGADQPQHF
j_gene: TRBJ2-1; len: 11; d_gene: NA; abundance: NA; v_gene: TRBV27; CDR3nt: TGTGCCAGCAGTTTTAGCAATGAGCAGTTCTTC; CDR3aa: CASSFSNEQFF
j_gene: TRBJ1-2; len: 14; d_gene: NA; abundance: NA; v_gene: TRBV7-2; CDR3nt: TGTGCCAGCAACGAGGGCCTAGCTAACTATGGCTACACCTTC; CDR3aa: CASNEGLANYGYTF
j_gene: TRBJ2-2; len: 17; d_gene: TRBD2; abundance: NA; v_gene: TRBV11-2; CDR3nt: TGTGCCAGCAGCTTAGATGCTAGCGGGAGTATCAACGGGGAGCTGTTTTTT; CDR3aa: CASSLDASGSINGELFF
j_gene: TRBJ1-4; len: 18; d_gene: NA; abundance: NA; v_gene: TRBV11-3; CDR3nt: TGTGCCAGCAGCCAACCCGGGGGGGCCTTTGCAACTAATGAAAAACTGTTTTTT; CDR3aa: CASSQPGGAFATNEKLFF
j_gene: TRBJ2-7; len: 13; d_gene: NA; abundance: NA; v_gene: TRBV7-9; CDR3nt: TGTGCCAGCAGCCGGGACCCCGGGCCTGAGCAGTACTTC; CDR3aa: CASSRDPGPEQYF